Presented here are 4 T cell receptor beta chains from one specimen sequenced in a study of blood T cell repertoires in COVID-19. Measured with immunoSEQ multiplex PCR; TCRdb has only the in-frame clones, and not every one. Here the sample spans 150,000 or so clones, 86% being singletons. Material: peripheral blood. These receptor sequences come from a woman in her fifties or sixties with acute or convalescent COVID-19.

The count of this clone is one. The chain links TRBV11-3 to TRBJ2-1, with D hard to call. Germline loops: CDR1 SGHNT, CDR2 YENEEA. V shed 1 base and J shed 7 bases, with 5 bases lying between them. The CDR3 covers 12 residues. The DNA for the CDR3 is TGTGCCAGCAGCTTAGTGGAGAATGAGCAGTTCTTC. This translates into CASSLVENEQFF.

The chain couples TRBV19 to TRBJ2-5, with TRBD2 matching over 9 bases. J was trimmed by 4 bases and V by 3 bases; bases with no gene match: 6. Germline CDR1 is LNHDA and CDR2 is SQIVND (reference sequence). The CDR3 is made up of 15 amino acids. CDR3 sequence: CASSIGRGGGETQYF. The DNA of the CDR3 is TGTGCCAGTAGTATCGGGCGGGGGGGAGGAGAGACCCAGTACTTC.

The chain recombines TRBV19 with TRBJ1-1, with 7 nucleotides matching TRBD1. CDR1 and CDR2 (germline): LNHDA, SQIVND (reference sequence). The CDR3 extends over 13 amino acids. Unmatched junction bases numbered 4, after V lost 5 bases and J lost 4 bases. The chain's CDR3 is CASSFGTATEAFF. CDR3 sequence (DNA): TGTGCCAGTAGTTTCGGGACAGCCACTGAAGCTTTCTTT. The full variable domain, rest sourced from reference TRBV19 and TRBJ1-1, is DGGITQSPKYLFRKEGQNVTLSCEQNLNHDAMYWYRQDPGQGLRLIYYSQIVNDFQKGDIAEGYSVSREKKESFPLTVTSAQKNPTAFYLCASSFGTATEAFFGQGTRLTVV.

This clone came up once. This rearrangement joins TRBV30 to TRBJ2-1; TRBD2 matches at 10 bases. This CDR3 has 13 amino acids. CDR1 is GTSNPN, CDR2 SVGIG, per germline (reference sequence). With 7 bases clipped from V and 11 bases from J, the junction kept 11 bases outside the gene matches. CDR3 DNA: TGTGCCTCTGAATCGAGCGGGGGGGTTAAGCAGTTCTTC. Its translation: CASESSGGVKQFF.